The clone carrying this T cell receptor beta chain has more than one count but fewer than ten. What it binds is not known. This sample is part of a study of spatial heterogeneity in lung cancer. Whole-study context: Detection consistently captured more beta-chain sequences than alpha-chain sequences.

TCRdb used MiXCR to reprocess the 5' RACE reads, holding one entry per CDR3 protein. In the table there are around 110,000 distinct CDR3 sequences, 9.5% to 15% of which are singletons. Whole-study findings and limits: Blood contained ubiquitous expanded tumor TCRs more at resection than at follow-up.

Documented time point: blood at routine non-recurrence follow-up after resection. The study sequenced unsorted whole RNA from tumor, nontumor lung or frozen PBMC. Sequenced material: PBMCs, taken at follow-up. This clonotype was sampled from a male donor with early-stage non-small cell lung cancer.

The DNA of the CDR3 is TGTGCCAGCAGCCCCGGGACACTGTACCAAGAGACCCAGTACTTC. Translating it yields CASSPGTLYQETQYF. This sequence joins TRBV28 and TRBJ2-5, with D possibly matching TRBD1 (6 bases). CDR3 length: 15 residues. Germline CDR1 MDHEN, CDR2 SYDVKM. V dropped 6 bases and J dropped 0 bases, with 14 bases sitting between them.